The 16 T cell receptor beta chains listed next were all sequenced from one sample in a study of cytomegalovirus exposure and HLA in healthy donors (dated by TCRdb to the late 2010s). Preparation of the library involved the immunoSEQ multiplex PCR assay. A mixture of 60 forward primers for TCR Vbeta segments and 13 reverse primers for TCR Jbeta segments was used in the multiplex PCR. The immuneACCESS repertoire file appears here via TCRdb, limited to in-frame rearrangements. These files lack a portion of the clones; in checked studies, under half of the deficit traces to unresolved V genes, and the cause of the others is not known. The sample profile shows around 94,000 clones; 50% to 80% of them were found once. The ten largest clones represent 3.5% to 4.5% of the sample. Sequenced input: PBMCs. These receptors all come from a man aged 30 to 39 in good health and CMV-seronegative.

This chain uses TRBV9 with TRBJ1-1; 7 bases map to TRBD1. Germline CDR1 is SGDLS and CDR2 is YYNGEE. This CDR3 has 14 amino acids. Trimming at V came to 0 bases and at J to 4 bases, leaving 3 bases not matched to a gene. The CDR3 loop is CASSVAAGGTEAFF. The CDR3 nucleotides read TGTGCCAGCAGCGTAGCTGCAGGGGGCACTGAAGCTTTCTTT.

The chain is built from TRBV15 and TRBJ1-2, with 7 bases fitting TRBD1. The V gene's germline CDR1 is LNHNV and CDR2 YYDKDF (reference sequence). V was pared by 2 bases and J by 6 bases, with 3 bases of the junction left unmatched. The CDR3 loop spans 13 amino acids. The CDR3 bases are TGTGCCACCAGCAGACAACAGGGGAATGGCTACACCTTC. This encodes CATSRQQGNGYTF.

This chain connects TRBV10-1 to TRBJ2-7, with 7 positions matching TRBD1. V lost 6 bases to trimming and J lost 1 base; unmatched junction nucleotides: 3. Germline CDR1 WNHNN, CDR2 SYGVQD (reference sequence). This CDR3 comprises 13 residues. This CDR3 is CASRATGSYEQYF. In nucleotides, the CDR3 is TGCGCCAGCAGAGCGACAGGGTCCTACGAGCAGTACTTC.

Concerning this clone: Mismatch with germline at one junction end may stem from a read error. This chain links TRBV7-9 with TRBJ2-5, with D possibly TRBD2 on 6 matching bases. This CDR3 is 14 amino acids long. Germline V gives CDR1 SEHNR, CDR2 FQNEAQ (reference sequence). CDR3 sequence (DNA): TGTTCCAGCAGTCCCCCGGGGGATGTAGAGACCCAGTACTTC. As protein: CSSSPPGDVETQYF.

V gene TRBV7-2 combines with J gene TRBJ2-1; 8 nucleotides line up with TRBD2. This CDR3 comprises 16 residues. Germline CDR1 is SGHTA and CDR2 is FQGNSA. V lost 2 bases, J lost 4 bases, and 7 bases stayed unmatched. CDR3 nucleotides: TGTGCCAGCAGCTTATCTGGCGGGGGGCAATACAATGAGCAGTTCTTC. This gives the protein CASSLSGGGQYNEQFF.

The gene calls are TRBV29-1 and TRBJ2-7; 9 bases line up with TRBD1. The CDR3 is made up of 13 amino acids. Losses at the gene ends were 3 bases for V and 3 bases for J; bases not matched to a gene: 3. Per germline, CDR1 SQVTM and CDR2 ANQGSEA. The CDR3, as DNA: TGCAGCGTTGAGGGACAGGGTCACTACGAGCAGTACTTC. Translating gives CSVEGQGHYEQYF.

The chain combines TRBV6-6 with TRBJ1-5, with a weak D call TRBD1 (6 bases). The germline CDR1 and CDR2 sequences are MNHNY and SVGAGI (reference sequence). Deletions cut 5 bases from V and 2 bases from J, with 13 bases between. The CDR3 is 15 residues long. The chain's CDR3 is CASSHPNRGNQPQHF. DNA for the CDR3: TGTGCCAGCAGTCATCCAAACAGGGGCAATCAGCCCCAGCATTTT.

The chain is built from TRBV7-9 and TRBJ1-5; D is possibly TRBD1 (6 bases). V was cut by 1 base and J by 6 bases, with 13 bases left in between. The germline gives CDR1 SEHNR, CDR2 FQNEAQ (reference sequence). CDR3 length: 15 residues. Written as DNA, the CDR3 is TGTGCCAGCAGCTTAGATGACAGGCTGGTTCAGCCCCAGCATTTT. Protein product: CASSLDDRLVQPQHF.

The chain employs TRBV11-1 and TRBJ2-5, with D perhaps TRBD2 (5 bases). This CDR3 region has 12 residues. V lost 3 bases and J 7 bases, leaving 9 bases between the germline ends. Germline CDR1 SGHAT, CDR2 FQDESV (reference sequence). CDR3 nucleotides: TGTGCCAGCAGCTTGGGCGCGGGGACCCAGTACTTC. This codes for CASSLGAGTQYF.

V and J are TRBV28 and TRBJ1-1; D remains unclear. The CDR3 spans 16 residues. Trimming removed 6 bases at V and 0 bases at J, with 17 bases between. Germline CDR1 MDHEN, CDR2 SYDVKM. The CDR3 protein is CASSYPLGGMNTEAFF. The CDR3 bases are TGTGCCAGCAGCTACCCCCTGGGAGGGATGAACACTGAAGCTTTCTTT.

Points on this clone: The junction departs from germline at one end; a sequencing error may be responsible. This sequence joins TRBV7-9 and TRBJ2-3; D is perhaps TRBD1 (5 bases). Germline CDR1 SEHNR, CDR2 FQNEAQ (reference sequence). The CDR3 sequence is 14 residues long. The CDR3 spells CSSSFVGQTDTQYF. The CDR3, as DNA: TGTTCCAGCAGCTTCGTGGGGCAGACAGATACGCAGTATTTT.

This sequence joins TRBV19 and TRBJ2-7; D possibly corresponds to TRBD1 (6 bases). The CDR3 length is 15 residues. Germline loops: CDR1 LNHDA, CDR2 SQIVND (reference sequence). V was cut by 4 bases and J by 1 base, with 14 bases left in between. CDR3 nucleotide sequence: TGTGCCAGTAGTACCAGGGGCCAGCTTTCCTACGAGCAGTACTTC. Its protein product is CASSTRGQLSYEQYF.

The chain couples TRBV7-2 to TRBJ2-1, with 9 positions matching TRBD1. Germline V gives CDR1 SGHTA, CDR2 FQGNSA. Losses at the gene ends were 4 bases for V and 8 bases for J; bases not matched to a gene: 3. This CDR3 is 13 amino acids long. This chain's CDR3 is CASSWGQGDEQFF. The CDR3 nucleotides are TGTGCCAGCAGCTGGGGACAGGGTGATGAGCAGTTCTTC. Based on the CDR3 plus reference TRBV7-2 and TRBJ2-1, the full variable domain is GAGVSQSPSNKVTEKGKDVELRCDPISGHTALYWYRQSLGQGLEFLIYFQGNSAPDKSGLPSDRFSAERTGGSVSTLTIQRTQQEDSAVYLCASSWGQGDEQFFGPGTRLTVL.

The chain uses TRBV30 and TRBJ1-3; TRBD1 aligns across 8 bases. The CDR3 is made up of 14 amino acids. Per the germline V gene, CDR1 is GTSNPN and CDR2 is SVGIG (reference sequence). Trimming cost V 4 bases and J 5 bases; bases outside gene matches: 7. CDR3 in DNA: TGTGCCTGGACCCCGGACAGGGTCCGAAACACCATATATTTT. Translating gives CAWTPDRVRNTIYF.

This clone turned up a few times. CDR3: CASSGQAGGYNEQFF. In DNA form, the CDR3 reads TGTGCCAGCAGTGGCCAGGCGGGGGGATACAATGAGCAGTTCTTC. The V and J genes are TRBV6-5 and TRBJ2-1; 8 nucleotides line up with TRBD2. Germline CDR1 reads MNHEY; CDR2 reads SVGAGI. CDR3 length: 15 residues. With V trimmed by 5 bases and J by 4 bases, 7 bases remained unmatched.

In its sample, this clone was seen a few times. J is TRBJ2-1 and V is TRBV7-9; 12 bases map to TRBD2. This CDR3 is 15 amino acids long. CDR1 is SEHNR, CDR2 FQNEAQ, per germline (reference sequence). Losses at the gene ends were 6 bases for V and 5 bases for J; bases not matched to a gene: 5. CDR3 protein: CASRQTSGGNNEQFF. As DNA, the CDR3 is TGTGCCAGCAGACAAACTAGCGGGGGGAACAATGAGCAGTTCTTC.